Shown below are 31 T cell receptor beta chains from a single sample sequenced in a study of T cells in Graves' hyperthyroidism and ophthalmopathy. Template material for amplifying TCR beta CDR3 regions consisted of RNA transcripts. The TCR CDR3 first-round RT-PCR relied on the HTBI primer set. TCRdb re-called the multiplex PCR reads with MiXCR, one entry per CDR3 protein. Seen here are 600,000 or so distinct CDR3 sequences, roughly 16% observed once, and the top ten hold 3% to 4.5%. The sequenced sample was blood. Receptors were obtained from a woman aged 25 to 45 with Graves' hyperthyroidism.

This clonotype was detected only a few times. This chain joins TRBV2 and TRBJ2-7; 10 bases match TRBD2. CDR1 SNHLY and CDR2 FYNNEI come from the germline V gene. CDR3 length: 15 residues. V lost 10 bases and J lost 8; bases outside the gene matches: 17. DNA of the CDR3: TGTGCCACACAAATCGGAGGGGCTAGCGGGAGTAAGCAGTACTTC. Protein product: CATQIGGASGSKQYF. The whole variable domain, filled in from reference TRBV2 and TRBJ2-7, reads EPEVTQTPSHQVTQMGQEVILRCVPISNHLYFYWYRQILGQKVEFLVSFYNNEISEKSEIFDDQFSVERPDGSNFTLKIRSTKLEDSAMYFCATQIGGASGSKQYFGPGTRLTVT.

This clonotype was observed a few times. The chain links TRBV6-2 or TRBV6-3 to TRBJ2-1; 9 positions match TRBD1. The CDR3 loop spans 14 amino acids. Trimming took 8 bases from V and 7 from J; bases not matched to a gene: 9. CDR1 and CDR2 (germline): MNHEY, SVGEGT. CDR3 sequence (DNA): TGTGCCAGCTCTACCGGGACAGGGATTAATGAGCAGTTCTTC. Translated: CASSTGTGINEQFF.

This chain joins TRBV7-9 and TRBJ1-4, with 9 bases lining up with TRBD1. CDR3 length: 18 amino acids. Trimming cost V 3 bases and J 0 bases; bases outside gene matches: 8. Germline-derived CDR1 and CDR2 are SEHNR and FQNEAQ (reference sequence). CDR3 bases: TGTGCCAGCAGCTTCGTTGTAGGGGACAGGGCAACTAATGAAAAACTGTTTTTT. Its protein product is CASSFVVGDRATNEKLFF.

This clonotype has just a few counts. The CDR3 nucleotides are TGCGCCAGCAGTCATTCGAACTCCTACGAGCAGTACTTC. Translating gives CASSHSNSYEQYF. J is TRBJ2-7 and V is TRBV5-1; D is unresolved. Germline-derived CDR1 and CDR2 are SGHRS and YFSETQ. This CDR3 has 13 amino acids. V lost 5 bases to trimming and J lost 0 bases, with 9 bases between them.

This chain connects TRBV11-2 to TRBJ2-1, with 9 bases matching TRBD2. V lost 5 bases and J lost 8; bases outside the gene matches: 13. The CDR3 is 16 residues long. The germline CDR1 and CDR2 sequences are SGHAT and FQNNGV. CDR3 sequence reads: CASSPVELAGYDEQFF. The DNA of the CDR3 is TGTGCCAGCAGCCCCGTGGAACTAGCGGGTTACGATGAGCAGTTCTTC.

This clonotype was seen only a few times. This chain joins TRBV12-5 and TRBJ2-7, with D uncertain. The CDR3 contains 12 residues. Trimming left V 3 bases short and J 6 bases short, with 9 bases between. Germline loops: CDR1 LGHNT, CDR2 FRNRAP. Here the CDR3 reads CASGLNNREQYF. The CDR3 DNA is TGTGCTAGTGGTTTAAACAATCGCGAGCAGTACTTC.

This clonotype was recorded a few times. This chain's CDR3 is CASSLEHAKETQYF. The CDR3 DNA follows: TGTGCCAGCAGCTTAGAACACGCTAAAGAGACCCAGTACTTC. The V and J genes are TRBV7-9 and TRBJ2-5; D not certain. Germline assignment: CDR1 SEHNR and CDR2 FQNEAQ (reference sequence). V lost 1 base and J 3 bases, leaving 9 bases between the germline ends. The CDR3 covers 14 residues.

This clonotype was detected many times. The rearrangement links TRBV12-3 or TRBV12-4 to TRBJ1-5; D not resolved. There are 14 residues in the CDR3. V shed 6 bases and J shed 4 bases, with 13 bases lying between them. In nucleotides, the CDR3 is TGTGCCAGCAGCCCTATCGACAAGAATCAGCCCCAGCATTTT. It codes for CASSPIDKNQPQHF.

In this sample, this clonotype turned up many times. V usage is TRBV5-1 and J usage is TRBJ2-3, with 10 positions matching TRBD1. This CDR3 is built from 14 residues. Losses at the gene ends were 7 bases for V and 2 bases for J; bases not matched to a gene: 4. Per germline, CDR1 SGHRS and CDR2 YFSETQ. As DNA, the CDR3 is TGCGCCAGCCGCCGACAGGGGGCCACAGATACGCAGTATTTT. It translates to CASRRQGATDTQYF.

This clonotype was recorded at least ten times. J is TRBJ2-7 and V is TRBV20-1; D gene uncertain. The ends were cut back, 5 bases at V and 4 bases at J, with 18 bases in the middle. The length of the CDR3 is 14 residues. The germline gives CDR1 DFQATT, CDR2 SNEGSKA (reference sequence). The CDR3 DNA is TGCAGTGCTCTTGCGGAAAGTAACTCTTACGAGCAGTACTTC. Translation: CSALAESNSYEQYF.

This clonotype came up once. V gene TRBV9 combines with J gene TRBJ1-3; D remains unclear. Trimming pared 3 bases from V and 0 bases from J, leaving 16 bases between. Germline CDR1 is SGDLS and CDR2 is YYNGEE. The CDR3 length is 17 residues. Here the CDR3 reads CASSEGGGTYSGNTIYF. The CDR3 DNA reads as TGTGCCAGCAGCGAAGGTGGAGGAACATACTCTGGAAACACCATATATTTT.

With regard to this clonotype: The junction shows a germline mismatch at one end, possibly a read error. V is TRBV7-8 and J is TRBJ2-3; 7 bases match TRBD2. The CDR3 is 16 residues long. Germline V CDR1 and CDR2: SGHVS, FQNEAQ. The CDR3 bases are TGTGCCTGCAGAGACGAACGGCAGGGAGGGACAGATACGCAGTATTTT. Translated: CACRDERQGGTDTQYF. Based on the CDR3 plus reference TRBV7-8 and TRBJ2-3, the full variable domain is GAGVSQSPRYKVAKRGQDVALRCDPISGHVSLFWYQQALGQGPEFLTYFQNEAQLDKSGLPSDRFFAERPEGSVSTLKIQRTQQEDSAVYLCACRDERQGGTDTQYFGPGTRLTVL.

There are many counts of this clonotype. The CDR3 protein is CASSDRDNSPLHF. The CDR3, as DNA: TGTGCCAGCAGTGACAGGGATAATTCACCCCTCCACTTT. This rearrangement joins TRBV6-1 to TRBJ1-6, with a tentative D call TRBD1 (5 bases). CDR1 and CDR2 (germline): MNHNS, SASEGT. The CDR3 extends over 13 amino acids. V shed 3 bases and J shed 5 bases, with 5 bases lying between them.

This clonotype has ten or more counts. This sequence joins TRBV6-2 or TRBV6-3 and TRBJ1-1, with TRBD1 identical over 7 bases. Germline CDR1 MNHEY, CDR2 SVGEGT. The V and J ends lost 8 bases and 4 bases, in that order; junction bases with no gene match: 4. The length of the CDR3 is 12 residues. In DNA form, the CDR3 reads TGTGCCAGCGGGACAGCATTCACTGAAGCTTTCTTT. This codes for CASGTAFTEAFF.

This clonotype was observed at least ten times. The chain is built from TRBV11-2 and TRBJ1-3; the D is unclear. Germline V gene lookup returns CDR1 SGHAT and CDR2 FQNNGV. This CDR3 has 13 residues. Deletions cut 6 bases from V and 5 bases from J, with 11 bases between. CDR3 in amino acids: CASSGILRNTIYF. The CDR3 nucleotides are TGTGCCAGCAGTGGGATTCTGCGAAACACCATATATTTT.

This sequence joins TRBV15 and TRBJ1-4; 8 nucleotides align to TRBD1. Germline V gene data show CDR1 as LNHNV and CDR2 as YYDKDF (reference sequence). This CDR3 contains 15 residues. The V and J ends lost 5 bases and 1 base, in that order; junction bases with no gene match: 3. The CDR3 DNA sequence: TGTGCCACCAGCTTACAGGGGGGAACTAATGAAAAACTGTTTTTT. Protein product: CATSLQGGTNEKLFF.

This clonotype was recorded at least ten times. The chain carries TRBV12-3 or TRBV12-4 and TRBJ1-2, with D maybe TRBD1 (6 bases). The CDR3 is 13 amino acids. The V gene lost 4 bases and the J gene lost 3 bases, with 9 bases spanning the gap. For the CDR3, the DNA is TGTGCCAGCAGTTCCGGACAGCACTATGGCTACACCTTC. It codes for CASSSGQHYGYTF.

Only one count was recorded for this clonotype. The chain carries TRBV5-4 and TRBJ1-2, with D unresolved. V was trimmed by 0 bases and J by 6 bases, leaving 9 bases between them. The CDR3 covers 13 residues. CDR1 is SGHNT and CDR2 is YYREEE in the germline V gene (reference sequence). The CDR3, as DNA: TGTGCCAGCAGCTTGGATCAGGCCCATGGCTACACCTTC. It specifies CASSLDQAHGYTF. Variable domain in full (rest from reference TRBV5-4 and TRBJ1-2): ETGVTQSPTHLIKTRGQQVTLRCSSQSGHNTVSWYQQALGQGPQFIFQYYREEENGRGNFPPRFSGLQFPNYSSELNVNALELDDSALYLCASSLDQAHGYTFGSGTRLTVV.

There are a few counts of this clonotype. The genes are TRBV12-3 or TRBV12-4 and TRBJ2-4; D is ambiguous. This CDR3 contains 15 residues. Between the trimmed V and J ends, which lost 4 bases and 7 bases, there was a span of 17 bases. CDR3 residues: CASSSPRRAGNIQYF. CDR3 nucleotides: TGTGCCAGCAGTTCCCCCCGAAGGGCCGGTAACATTCAGTACTTC.

The chain has TRBV24-1 and TRBJ2-1, with unresolved D. V was cut by 5 bases and J by 4 bases, with 11 bases left in between. The germline V gene encodes CDR1 KGHDR and CDR2 SFDVKD. The CDR3 runs 14 residues. The CDR3 nucleotides read TGTGCCACCAGTGTCGACAAGTCGTACAATGAGCAGTTCTTC. Its translation: CATSVDKSYNEQFF.

This clonotype occurred many times. The chain joins TRBV7-9 to TRBJ2-7; D gene uncertain. With 3 bases removed from V and 2 bases from J, the gap between germline ends came to 11 bases. This CDR3 contains 14 residues. Germline V gene lookup returns CDR1 SEHNR and CDR2 FQNEAQ (reference sequence). CDR3 nucleotide sequence: TGTGCCAGCAGCTTGCCCTCGCATCCCTACGAGCAGTACTTC. Translated, it gives CASSLPSHPYEQYF.

This chain connects TRBV6-1 to TRBJ2-7, with 7 bases lining up with TRBD2. J lost 0 bases, V lost 3 bases, and 8 bases had no gene match. The CDR3 spans 16 residues. From germline, CDR1 is MNHNS and CDR2 SASEGT. CDR3 DNA: TGTGCCAGCAGTGACCCCCCTGGCGGGAGCTCCTACGAGCAGTACTTC. Its translation: CASSDPPGGSSYEQYF.

This sequence joins TRBV12-3 or TRBV12-4 and TRBJ2-1; 9 bases align to TRBD1. V lost 3 bases, J lost 15 bases, and 9 bases stayed unmatched. The length of the CDR3 is 13 residues. In DNA form, the CDR3 reads TGTGCCAGCAGTTTTCCGGGACAGGGAGTGGCGTTCTTC. Its protein product is CASSFPGQGVAFF.

This clonotype was found a few times. The chain combines TRBV19 with TRBJ1-3, with 9 bases fitting TRBD1. Germline V lookup: CDR1 LNHDA, CDR2 SQIVND (reference sequence). Germline trimming cut 3 bases from V and 8 bases from J; bases unmatched to any gene: 11. CDR3 length equals 16 residues. CDR3 sequence: CASSISGQGVSDTIYF. The CDR3 bases are TGTGCCAGTAGTATCTCGGGACAGGGAGTCTCGGACACCATATATTTT. Supplemented by reference TRBV19 and TRBJ1-3, the full variable domain reads DGGITQSPKYLFRKEGQNVTLSCEQNLNHDAMYWYRQDPGQGLRLIYYSQIVNDFQKGDIAEGYSVSREKKESFPLTVTSAQKNPTAFYLCASSISGQGVSDTIYFGEGSWLTVV.

A few counts support this clonotype. This chain joins TRBV5-1 and TRBJ2-5, with D perhaps being TRBD1 or TRBD2 (5 bases each). This CDR3 region has 14 residues. Germline-derived CDR1 and CDR2 are SGHRS and YFSETQ. Deletions cut 4 bases from V and 5 bases from J, with 15 bases between. CDR3 coding DNA: TGCGCCAGCAGCCCACTGCTAGAGGGGGAGACCCAGTACTTC. Translation: CASSPLLEGETQYF.

Ten or more counts support this clonotype. The rearrangement joins TRBV12-3 or TRBV12-4 to TRBJ2-1, with D perhaps TRBD1 or TRBD2 (5 bases each). V lost 8 bases to trimming and J lost 5 bases, with 16 bases between them. The CDR3 has 14 amino acids. The CDR3 DNA sequence: TGTGCCAGCCGCACGGGACGGGTCAACAATGAGCAGTTCTTC. It encodes CASRTGRVNNEQFF.

The chain uses TRBV24-1 and TRBJ2-2, with TRBD2 matching 9 bases. The CDR3 sequence is 14 residues long. CDR1 is KGHDR and CDR2 is SFDVKD in the germline V gene. Trimming at V came to 6 bases and at J to 7 bases, leaving 5 bases not matched to a gene. The CDR3 loop reads CATSTLAGLGELFF. In nucleotides, the CDR3 is TGTGCCACCAGTACGCTAGCGGGACTCGGGGAGCTGTTTTTT.

This chain connects TRBV27 to TRBJ1-1, with TRBD1 identical over 7 bases. The CDR3 covers 15 residues. Germline CDR1 and CDR2: MNHEY and SMNVEV (reference sequence). After removal of 6 bases from V and 5 bases from J, the junction contained 12 bases not matched to a gene. As DNA, the CDR3 is TGTGCCAGCAGATCCGTACCGGGACAGATGACTGAAGCTTTCTTT. Protein: CASRSVPGQMTEAFF.

The table lists this clonotype with a few counts. This rearrangement joins TRBV5-6 to TRBJ2-5; D is ambiguous. Germline loops: CDR1 SGHDT, CDR2 YYEEEE. V was shortened by 2 bases and J by 0 bases, with 8 bases between the two germline ends. The CDR3 contains 14 residues. For the CDR3, the DNA is TGTGCCAGCAGCTTTAAGGCGGACCAAGAGACCCAGTACTTC. Translated, it gives CASSFKADQETQYF.

For this clonotype: Just one base apart from a much larger clone, this may be a read error. V and J are TRBV12-3 or TRBV12-4 and TRBJ2-7, with TRBD2 matching over 8 bases. CDR3 length: 14 residues. The CDR3 bases are TGTGTCAGCAGTTTAGTGGGACTAGGCTACGAGCAGTACTTC. This translates into CVSSLVGLGYEQYF.

Ten or more counts support this clonotype. This rearrangement joins TRBV27 to TRBJ1-5; no definite D call. The V and J ends lost 7 bases and 1 base respectively, with 14 bases between them. The CDR3 length is 15 residues. Germline V lookup: CDR1 MNHEY, CDR2 SMNVEV (reference sequence). The CDR3 region is CASTQFGSSNQPQHF. DNA for the CDR3: TGTGCCAGCACCCAGTTCGGGTCGAGCAATCAGCCCCAGCATTTT.